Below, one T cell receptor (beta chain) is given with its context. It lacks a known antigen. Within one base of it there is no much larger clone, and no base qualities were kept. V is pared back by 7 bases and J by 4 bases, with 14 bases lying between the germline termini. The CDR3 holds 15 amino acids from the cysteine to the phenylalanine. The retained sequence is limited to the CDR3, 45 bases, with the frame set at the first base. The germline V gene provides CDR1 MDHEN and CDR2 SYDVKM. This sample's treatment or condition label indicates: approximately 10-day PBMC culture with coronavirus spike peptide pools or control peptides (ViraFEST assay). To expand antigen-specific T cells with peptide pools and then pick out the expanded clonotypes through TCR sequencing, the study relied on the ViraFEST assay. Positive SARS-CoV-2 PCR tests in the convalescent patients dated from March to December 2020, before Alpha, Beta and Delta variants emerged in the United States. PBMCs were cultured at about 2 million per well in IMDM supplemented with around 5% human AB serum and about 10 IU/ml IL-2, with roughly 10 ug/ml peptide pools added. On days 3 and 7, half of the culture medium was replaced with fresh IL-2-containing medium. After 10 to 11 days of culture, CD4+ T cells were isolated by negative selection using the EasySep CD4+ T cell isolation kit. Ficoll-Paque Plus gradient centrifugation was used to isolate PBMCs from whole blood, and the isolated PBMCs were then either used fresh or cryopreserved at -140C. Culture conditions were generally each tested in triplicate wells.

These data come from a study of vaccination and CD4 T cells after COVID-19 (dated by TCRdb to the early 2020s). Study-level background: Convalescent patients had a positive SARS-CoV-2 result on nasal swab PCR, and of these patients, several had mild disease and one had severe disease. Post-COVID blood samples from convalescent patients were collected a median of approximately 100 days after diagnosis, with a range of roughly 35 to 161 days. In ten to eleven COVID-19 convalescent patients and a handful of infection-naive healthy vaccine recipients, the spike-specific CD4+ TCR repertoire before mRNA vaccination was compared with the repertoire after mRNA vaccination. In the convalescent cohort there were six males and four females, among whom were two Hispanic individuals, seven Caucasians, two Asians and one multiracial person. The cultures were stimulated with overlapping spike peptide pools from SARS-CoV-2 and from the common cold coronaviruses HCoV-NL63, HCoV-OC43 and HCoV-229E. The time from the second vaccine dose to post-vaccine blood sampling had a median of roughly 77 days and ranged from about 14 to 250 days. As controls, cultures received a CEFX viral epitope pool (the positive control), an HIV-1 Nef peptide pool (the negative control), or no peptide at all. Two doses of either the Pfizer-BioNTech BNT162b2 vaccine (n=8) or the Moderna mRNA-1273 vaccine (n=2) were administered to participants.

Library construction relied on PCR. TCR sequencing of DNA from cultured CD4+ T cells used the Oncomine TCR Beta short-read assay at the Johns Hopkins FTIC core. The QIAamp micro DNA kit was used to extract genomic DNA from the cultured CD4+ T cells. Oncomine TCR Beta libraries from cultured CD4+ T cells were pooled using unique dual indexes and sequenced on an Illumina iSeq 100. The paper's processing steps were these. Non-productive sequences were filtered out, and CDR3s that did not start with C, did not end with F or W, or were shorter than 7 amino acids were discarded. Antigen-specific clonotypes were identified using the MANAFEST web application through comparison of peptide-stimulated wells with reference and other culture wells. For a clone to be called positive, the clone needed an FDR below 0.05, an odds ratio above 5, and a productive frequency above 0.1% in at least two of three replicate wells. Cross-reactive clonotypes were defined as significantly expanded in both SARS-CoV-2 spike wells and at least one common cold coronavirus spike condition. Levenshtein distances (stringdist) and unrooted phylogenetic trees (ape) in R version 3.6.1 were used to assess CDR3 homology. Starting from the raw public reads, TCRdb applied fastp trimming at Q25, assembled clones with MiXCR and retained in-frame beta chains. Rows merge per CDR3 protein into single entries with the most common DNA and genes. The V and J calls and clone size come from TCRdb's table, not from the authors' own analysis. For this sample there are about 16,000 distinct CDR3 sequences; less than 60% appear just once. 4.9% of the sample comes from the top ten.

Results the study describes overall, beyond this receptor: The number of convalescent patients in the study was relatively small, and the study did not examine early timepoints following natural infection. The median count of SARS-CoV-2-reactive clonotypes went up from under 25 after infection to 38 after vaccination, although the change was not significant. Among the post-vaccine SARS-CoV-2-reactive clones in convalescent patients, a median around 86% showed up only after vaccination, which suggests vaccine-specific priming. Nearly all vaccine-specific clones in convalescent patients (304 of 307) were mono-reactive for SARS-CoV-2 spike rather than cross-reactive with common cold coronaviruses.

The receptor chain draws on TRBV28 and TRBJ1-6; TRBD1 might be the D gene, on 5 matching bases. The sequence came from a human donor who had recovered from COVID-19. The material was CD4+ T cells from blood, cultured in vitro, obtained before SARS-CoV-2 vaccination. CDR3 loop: CASTSGDLYNSPLHF. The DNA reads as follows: TGTGCCAGCACGTCGGGGGACCTATATAATTCACCCCTCCACTTT.